This T cell receptor beta chain originates from a study of T cell responses to AZD1222 COVID-19 vaccine. Looked up from germline, CDR1 is GTSNPN and CDR2 is SVGIG (reference sequence). The length of the CDR3 is 13 residues. With 0 bases removed from V and 1 base from J, the gap between germline ends came to 6 bases. Assay used: immunoSEQ multiplex PCR; TCRdb lists only in-frame clones, some missing. The table records tens of thousands of clones, approximately 86% of them present only once. The rearrangement joins TRBV30 to TRBJ1-2; no clear D. The sequencing used peripheral blood, collected on day 0 of AZD1222 vaccination. This TCR was sampled from an adult in good health. The CDR3 sequence is CAWSVPNNYGYTF. The CDR3 DNA is TGTGCCTGGAGTGTCCCGAATAACTATGGCTACACCTTC.